Listed here are 3 T cell receptor beta chains from one sample, sequenced in a study of blood T cell repertoires in COVID-19. Libraries were prepared by immunoSEQ multiplex PCR; TCRdb keeps only in-frame clonotypes and omits some of them. The data hold about 270,000 clones, with roughly 90% observed a single time. Sequenced material: PBMCs or T cells enriched from blood (not recorded which). The receptor set was obtained from a woman aged 55-69 years who had recovered from COVID-19.

This chain connects TRBV2 to TRBJ2-1; D is unresolved. Looked up from germline, CDR1 is SNHLY and CDR2 is FYNNEI. This CDR3 has 14 residues. V was pared by 2 bases and J by 0 bases, with 5 bases between. CDR3 sequence: CASSERSSYNEQFF. CDR3 DNA: TGTGCCAGCAGTGAACGGTCCTCCTACAATGAGCAGTTCTTC.

V gene TRBV27 combines with J gene TRBJ2-1; D gene uncertain. Trimming left V 6 bases short and J 5 bases short, with 14 bases between. The CDR3 length is 14 residues. Germline V gives CDR1 MNHEY, CDR2 SMNVEV (reference sequence). For the CDR3, the DNA is TGTGCCAGCAGCATTTACGACTCAGACAATGAGCAGTTCTTC. Translation: CASSIYDSDNEQFF.

The chain employs TRBV5-1 and TRBJ2-3; tentatively, D is TRBD1 (6 bases). The ends were cut back, 3 bases at V and 2 bases at J, with 22 bases in the middle. CDR1 is SGHRS and CDR2 is YFSETQ in the germline V gene. This CDR3 is built from 18 residues. The CDR3 sequence is CASSSDPGVGYITDTQYF. The CDR3 bases are TGCGCCAGCAGCTCCGACCCAGGGGTCGGATATATCACAGATACGCAGTATTTT. The full variable domain, its missing parts supplied by reference TRBV5-1 and TRBJ2-3, is KAGVTQTPRYLIKTRGQQVTLSCSPISGHRSVSWYQQTPGQGLQFLFEYFSETQRNKGNFPGRFSGRQFSNSRSEMNVSTLELGDSALYLCASSSDPGVGYITDTQYFGPGTRLTVL.